These 29 T cell receptor beta chains were sequenced from one sample in a study of neurological immune-mediated disorders. TCRdb reanalysed the 5' RACE reads using MiXCR and keeps one entry per CDR3 protein. Altogether some 83,000 distinct CDR3 sequences are present, 2.5% to 3% being singletons, with the ten largest covering 0.9% to 1.4%. The sequenced sample consisted of PBMCs. These receptors all stem from a woman aged 30 to 39 with multiple sclerosis.

This clonotype was seen repeatedly, ten times or more. The gene calls are TRBV11-2 and TRBJ1-1; D not certain. Germline CDR1 reads SGHAT; CDR2 reads FQNNGV. This CDR3 contains 14 residues. The ends were cut back, 2 bases at V and 0 bases at J, with 7 bases in the middle. CDR3 protein: CASSLLTVNTEAFF. As DNA, the CDR3 is TGTGCCAGCAGCTTACTCACAGTGAACACTGAAGCTTTCTTT.

In its sample, this clonotype was seen many times. The gene calls are TRBV6-2 or TRBV6-3 and TRBJ2-1; TRBD1 aligns across 10 bases. V was pared by 4 bases and J by 9 bases, with 3 bases of the junction left unmatched. The CDR3 runs 13 residues. Germline lookup yields CDR1 MNHEY and CDR2 SVGEGT. The CDR3: CASSWTGGSEQFF. The CDR3 region has the DNA TGTGCCAGCAGTTGGACAGGGGGTAGTGAGCAGTTCTTC.

The table lists this clonotype with many counts. V and J are TRBV7-9 and TRBJ1-2; 11 positions match TRBD1. CDR1 and CDR2 from the germline V gene are SEHNR and FQNEAQ (reference sequence). The CDR3 consists of 14 residues. J was trimmed by 6 bases and V by 5 bases; bases with no gene match: 5. CDR3 protein: CASSGRDRGDGYTF. Written as DNA, the CDR3 is TGTGCCAGCAGCGGAAGGGACAGGGGGGATGGCTACACCTTC.

This clonotype was seen at least ten times. The rearrangement uses TRBV5-1 and TRBJ1-1, with D unclear. V gave up 4 bases and J gave up 8 bases, with 21 bases separating them. The CDR3 extends over 15 amino acids. Germline CDR1 and CDR2: SGHRS and YFSETQ. The CDR3 loop is CASSPAPGILREAFF. The CDR3 nucleotides read TGCGCCAGCAGCCCCGCTCCGGGAATCCTGCGAGAAGCTTTCTTT. The whole variable domain, remainder taken from reference TRBV5-1 and TRBJ1-1, is KAGVTQTPRYLIKTRGQQVTLSCSPISGHRSVSWYQQTPGQGLQFLFEYFSETQRNKGNFPGRFSGRQFSNSRSEMNVSTLELGDSALYLCASSPAPGILREAFFGQGTRLTVV.

This clonotype showed up many times. This chain uses TRBV6-2 or TRBV6-3 with TRBJ2-2; D could derive from TRBD1 or TRBD2 (5 bases each). With 7 bases removed from V and 7 bases from J, the gap between germline ends came to 13 bases. Germline loops: CDR1 MNHEY, CDR2 SVGEGT. This CDR3 is built from 13 residues. Here the CDR3 DNA reads TGTGCCAGCAACGTGGGAGACAGCGGGGAGCTGTTTTTT. Amino acid sequence: CASNVGDSGELFF.

Many counts were recorded for this clonotype. This rearrangement joins TRBV7-9 to TRBJ2-7; TRBD2 matches at 9 bases. After removal of 3 bases from V and 2 bases from J, the junction contained 2 bases not matched to a gene. CDR3 length: 14 residues. CDR1 SEHNR and CDR2 FQNEAQ come from the germline V gene (reference sequence). This chain's CDR3 is CASSFGGRAYEQYF. CDR3 nucleotides: TGTGCCAGCAGCTTTGGCGGGAGGGCCTACGAGCAGTACTTC.

Ten or more counts support this clonotype. The genes are TRBV6-5 and TRBJ2-1; no clear D. V was shortened by 3 bases and J by 7 bases, with 10 bases between the two germline ends. The CDR3 totals 13 residues. From germline, CDR1 is MNHEY and CDR2 SVGAGI. CDR3 residues: CASSYGLTNEQFF. CDR3 coding DNA: TGTGCCAGCAGTTATGGGCTCACTAATGAGCAGTTCTTC.

This clonotype has at least ten counts. This chain uses TRBV7-2 with TRBJ1-1; D not resolved. The germline V gene has CDR1 SGHTA and CDR2 FQGNSA. The V end was cut by 3 bases, the J end by 1 base, with 12 bases between. The CDR3 is made up of 15 amino acids. CDR3 coding DNA: TGTGCCAGCAGCTTGGATATACGGAGGAACACTGAAGCTTTCTTT. It codes for CASSLDIRRNTEAFF.

This clonotype has a count of ten or more. The rearrangement joins TRBV29-1 to TRBJ2-1; possibly TRBD1 or TRBD2 for D (6 bases each). Trimming removed 7 bases at V and 6 bases at J, with 13 bases between. CDR3 length: 12 residues. CDR1 and CDR2 from the germline V gene are SQVTM and ANQGSEA. CDR3 amino acids: CSGFGGLNEQFF. In DNA, the CDR3 is TGCAGCGGGTTTGGGGGGCTCAATGAGCAGTTCTTC.

This clonotype was detected ten times or more. V is TRBV15 and J is TRBJ2-3; D could derive from TRBD1 or TRBD2 (5 bases each). The CDR3 has 16 residues. Germline V gene data show CDR1 as LNHNV and CDR2 as YYDKDF (reference sequence). Trimming cost V 0 bases and J 2 bases, with 12 bases left between them. This CDR3 is CATSRDLGVLTDTQYF. The CDR3, as DNA: TGTGCCACCAGCAGAGATCTGGGGGTACTCACAGATACGCAGTATTTT.

This clonotype has ten or more counts. The chain combines TRBV20-1 with TRBJ2-7; unclear D gene. CDR1 is DFQATT, CDR2 SNEGSKA, per germline (reference sequence). The V and J ends lost 1 base and 6 bases respectively, with 13 bases between them. The CDR3 has 13 amino acids. CDR3 residues: CSARVRNPIEQYF. The CDR3 DNA is TGCAGTGCTAGAGTCAGGAATCCCATCGAGCAGTACTTC.

This clonotype was counted at least ten times. The rearrangement joins TRBV7-2 to TRBJ2-7, with 7 bases matching TRBD1. This CDR3 has 13 amino acids. V was pared by 8 bases and J by 7 bases, with 11 bases of the junction left unmatched. The germline CDR1 and CDR2 sequences are SGHTA and FQGNSA. The CDR3 DNA sequence: TGTGCCAGCTGCCGGGACAGCACTATGGAGCAGTACTTC. It is translated as CASCRDSTMEQYF.

This clonotype showed up many times. The chain recombines TRBV11-2 with TRBJ2-3; perhaps D is TRBD1 or TRBD2 (5 bases each). Germline loops: CDR1 SGHAT, CDR2 FQNNGV. The V gene lost 4 bases and the J gene lost 1 base, with 6 bases spanning the gap. CDR3 length: 13 residues. This chain's CDR3 is CASSWDRTDTQYF. The CDR3, as DNA: TGTGCCAGCAGCTGGGACCGCACAGATACGCAGTATTTT.

This clonotype occurred many times. The chain carries TRBV28 and TRBJ2-3, with no clear D. Looked up from germline, CDR1 is MDHEN and CDR2 is SYDVKM. CDR3 length equals 11 residues. V lost 3 bases, J lost 7 bases, and 5 bases lay in between. CDR3 residues: CASSFSYTQYF. The CDR3, as DNA: TGTGCCAGCAGTTTCAGTTATACGCAGTATTTT.

This clonotype appeared many times. This rearrangement joins TRBV7-2 to TRBJ1-6, with D perhaps matching TRBD1 (6 bases). V gave up 4 bases and J gave up 6 bases, with 13 bases separating them. CDR1 and CDR2 (germline): SGHTA, FQGNSA. This CDR3 is built from 15 residues. The CDR3 DNA reads as TGTGCCAGCAGCTCTCCAGGGGCAGCTAATTCACCCCTCCACTTT. This codes for CASSSPGAANSPLHF.

The table lists this clonotype with many counts. The rearrangement joins TRBV12-3 or TRBV12-4 to TRBJ1-1, with D perhaps TRBD1 (5 bases). Trimming removed 6 bases at V and 2 bases at J, with 10 bases between. This CDR3 contains 13 residues. As DNA, the CDR3 is TGTGCCAGCAGCCGGGACCTTAACACTGAAGCTTTCTTT. Amino acids: CASSRDLNTEAFF.

This clonotype was seen at least ten times. The CDR3, as DNA: TGCAGCGTTGCCAGACCGGGACAGCTCTACGAGCAGTACTTC. This gives the protein CSVARPGQLYEQYF. The J gene is TRBJ2-7, the V gene TRBV29-1, with 7 bases that match TRBD1. The CDR3 loop spans 14 amino acids. The V segment lost 4 bases and the J segment 3 bases; nucleotides outside the gene matches: 9. The germline V gene has CDR1 SQVTM and CDR2 ANQGSEA.

The sample holds many counts of this clonotype. The V call is TRBV5-1, the J call TRBJ2-3; 8 bases fit TRBD2. CDR1 and CDR2 from the germline V gene are SGHRS and YFSETQ. The CDR3 length is 17 residues. V lost 2 bases and J lost 4; bases outside the gene matches: 12. The CDR3 spells CASSLFPPAGGSDTQYF. CDR3 DNA: TGCGCCAGCAGCTTATTCCCCCCCGCGGGAGGCTCAGATACGCAGTATTTT.

There are many counts of this clonotype. V is TRBV5-6 and J is TRBJ2-7; 13 nucleotides agree with TRBD2. The V gene end was trimmed by 4 bases and the J gene end by 7 bases; junction bases not matched to a gene: 2. The CDR3 loop spans 13 amino acids. Germline V lookup: CDR1 SGHDT, CDR2 YYEEEE. DNA for the CDR3: TGTGCCAGCAGCCAGGGACTAGCGGGAGAGCAGTACTTC. Translation gives CASSQGLAGEQYF. Full variable domain (missing parts from reference TRBV5-6 and TRBJ2-7): DAGVTQSPTHLIKTRGQQVTLRCSPKSGHDTVSWYQQALGQGPQFIFQYYEEEERQRGNFPDRFSGHQFPNYSSELNVNALLLGDSALYLCASSQGLAGEQYFGPGTRLTVT.

This clonotype was seen ten or more times. The chain links TRBV7-2 to TRBJ1-2; 10 nucleotides match TRBD1. The germline CDR1 and CDR2 sequences are SGHTA and FQGNSA. CDR3 length: 15 residues. With 3 bases clipped from V and 4 bases from J, the junction kept 5 bases outside the gene matches. The CDR3 region has the DNA TGTGCCAGCAGCTTTGACAGGGGGCAGTTCTATGGCTACACCTTC. Its translation: CASSFDRGQFYGYTF.

The table lists this clonotype with many counts. The chain combines TRBV20-1 with TRBJ1-5, with 9 nucleotides matching TRBD1. Germline V CDR1 and CDR2: DFQATT, SNEGSKA (reference sequence). CDR3 length equals 14 residues. V lost 6 bases to trimming and J lost 4 bases; unmatched junction nucleotides: 7. The CDR3 here is CSANRGLGNQPQHF. The CDR3 bases are TGCAGTGCAAACAGGGGGCTGGGGAATCAGCCCCAGCATTTT.

This clonotype was seen at least ten times. The chain employs TRBV27 and TRBJ1-5; no firm D call. Germline V lookup: CDR1 MNHEY, CDR2 SMNVEV (reference sequence). The CDR3 length is 14 residues. With 3 bases removed from V and 5 bases from J, the gap between germline ends came to 11 bases. This chain's CDR3 is CASSLAGSYQPQHF. CDR3 nucleotides: TGTGCCAGCAGTTTGGCCGGCAGCTATCAGCCCCAGCATTTT.

This clonotype came up many times. The chain uses TRBV5-5 and TRBJ2-5; the D gene is possibly TRBD2 (7 bases). This CDR3 spans 16 amino acids. Germline CDR1 SGHKS, CDR2 YYEKEE (reference sequence). V was trimmed by 4 bases and J by 5 bases, leaving 21 bases between them. The CDR3 sequence is CASSLRGEGPRETQYF. As DNA, the CDR3 is TGTGCCAGCAGCCTGAGGGGGGAGGGTCCGCGGGAGACCCAGTACTTC.

Ten or more counts support this clonotype. The chain has TRBV5-1 and TRBJ2-6; a possible D gene is TRBD1 (6 bases). The V gene's germline CDR1 is SGHRS and CDR2 YFSETQ. The CDR3 is made up of 16 amino acids. Trimming cost V 3 bases and J 4 bases, with 14 bases left between them. CDR3 protein: CASSSPGVLGANVLTF. CDR3 DNA: TGCGCCAGCAGCTCCCCAGGGGTACTGGGGGCCAACGTCCTGACTTTC.

Ten or more counts support this clonotype. The chain couples TRBV5-1 to TRBJ2-7, with 7 bases lining up with TRBD1. This CDR3 has 14 amino acids. Looked up from germline, CDR1 is SGHRS and CDR2 is YFSETQ. After removal of 0 bases from V and 1 base from J, the junction contained 1 base not matched to a gene. CDR3 residues: CASSLDRGSYEQYF. In nucleotides, the CDR3 is TGCGCCAGCAGCTTGGACAGGGGATCCTACGAGCAGTACTTC. Based on the CDR3 plus reference TRBV5-1 and TRBJ2-7, the full variable domain is KAGVTQTPRYLIKTRGQQVTLSCSPISGHRSVSWYQQTPGQGLQFLFEYFSETQRNKGNFPGRFSGRQFSNSRSEMNVSTLELGDSALYLCASSLDRGSYEQYFGPGTRLTVT.

This clonotype was picked up many times. The V and J genes are TRBV7-2 and TRBJ2-7; D unclear. The V and J ends lost 4 bases and 1 base respectively, with 11 bases between them. The CDR3 extends over 14 amino acids. Germline-derived CDR1 and CDR2 are SGHTA and FQGNSA. The CDR3 DNA reads as TGTGCCAGCAGCTATCGGACCAAATCCTACGAGCAGTACTTC. Its protein product is CASSYRTKSYEQYF.

In this sample, this clonotype turned up many times. The rearrangement links TRBV7-2 to TRBJ2-3; D is perhaps TRBD1 or TRBD2 (5 bases each). V was trimmed by 5 bases and J by 4 bases, leaving 16 bases between them. CDR1 is SGHTA, CDR2 FQGNSA, per germline. The CDR3 spans 15 residues. Here the CDR3 DNA reads TGTGCCAGCAGCCCGGGACCGACATCAGCAGATACGCAGTATTTT. Protein sequence: CASSPGPTSADTQYF.

This clonotype was seen repeatedly, ten times or more. This chain links TRBV27 with TRBJ2-1, with D possibly matching TRBD1 (7 bases). CDR3 length: 15 amino acids. V dropped 2 bases and J dropped 3 bases, with 11 bases sitting between them. Germline CDR1 and CDR2: MNHEY and SMNVEV (reference sequence). CDR3 DNA sequence: TGTGCCAGCAGTTTAGCAGGGGGGCTCTACAATGAGCAGTTCTTC. Translation gives CASSLAGGLYNEQFF.

This clonotype came up many times. The chain employs TRBV5-1 and TRBJ1-1; D is perhaps TRBD1 (5 bases). The CDR3 extends over 15 amino acids. CDR1 is SGHRS and CDR2 is YFSETQ in the germline V gene. Trimming took 4 bases from V and 2 from J, leaving 15 bases between them. The DNA of the CDR3 is TGCGCCAGCAGCCTCAAGGGACCGGCTAACACTGAAGCTTTCTTT. It yields the protein CASSLKGPANTEAFF.